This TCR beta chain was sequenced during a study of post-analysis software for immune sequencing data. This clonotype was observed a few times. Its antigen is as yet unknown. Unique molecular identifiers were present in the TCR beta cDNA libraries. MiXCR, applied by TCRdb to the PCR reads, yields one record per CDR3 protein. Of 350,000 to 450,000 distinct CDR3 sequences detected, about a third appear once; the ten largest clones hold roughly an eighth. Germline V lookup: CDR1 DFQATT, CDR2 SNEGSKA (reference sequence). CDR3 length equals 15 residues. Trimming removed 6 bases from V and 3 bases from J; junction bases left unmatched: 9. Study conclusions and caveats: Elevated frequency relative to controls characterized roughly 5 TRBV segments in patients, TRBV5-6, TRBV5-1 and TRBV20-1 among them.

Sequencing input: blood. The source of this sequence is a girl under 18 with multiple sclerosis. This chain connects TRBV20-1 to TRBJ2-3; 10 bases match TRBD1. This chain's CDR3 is CSASPGQGSTDTQYF. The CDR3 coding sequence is TGCAGTGCCTCGCCGGGACAGGGGTCGACAGATACGCAGTATTTT.